Below are 17 T cell receptor beta chains sequenced from a single sample in a study of OX40 agonist ivuxolimab in advanced cancers. Assay used: immunoSEQ multiplex PCR; TCRdb lists only in-frame clones, some missing. Among tens of thousands of clones listed, 70% to 85% were seen once. Sample: CD4+ or CD8+ T cells sorted from blood, taken in a trial of the OX40 agonist ivuxolimab. The receptors here all came from an adult with an advanced solid tumor such as melanoma, head and neck, liver or kidney cancer.

The sample holds one count of this clone. The V and J genes are TRBV6-1 and TRBJ2-2; 8 nucleotides align to TRBD2. Germline CDR1 MNHNS, CDR2 SASEGT. After removal of 1 base from V and 6 bases from J, the junction contained 7 bases not matched to a gene. The CDR3 runs 16 residues. CDR3 sequence: CASSEEGGRTSGELFF. The CDR3, as DNA: TGTGCCAGCAGTGAAGAGGGCGGGAGGACGTCCGGGGAGCTGTTTTTT.

The V call is TRBV18, the J call TRBJ1-2; 8 bases match TRBD1. Germline CDR1 KGHSH, CDR2 LQKENI. The V segment lost 3 bases and the J segment 5 bases; nucleotides outside the gene matches: 11. CDR3 length: 16 amino acids. In DNA form, the CDR3 reads TGTGCCAGCTCACCTGACATAGGACAGGGCCTTTATGGCTACACCTTC. It is translated as CASSPDIGQGLYGYTF.

The V gene is TRBV28, the J gene TRBJ1-2, with 10 bases aligning to TRBD1. The CDR3 is made up of 13 amino acids. The germline V gene encodes CDR1 MDHEN and CDR2 SYDVKM. This CDR3 is CGAAGQGYYGYTF. CDR3 nucleotide sequence: TGTGGTGCGGCGGGACAGGGGTACTATGGCTACACCTTC.

In DNA, the CDR3 is TGTGCCAGCAGCCTAAGAAAAGTGGAGGAGTCCTATGGCTACACCTTC. Translated, it gives CASSLRKVEESYGYTF. This rearrangement joins TRBV14 to TRBJ1-2, with D unclear. V lost 4 bases, J lost 4 bases, and 19 bases lay in between. This CDR3 contains 16 residues. Germline V CDR1 and CDR2: SGHDN, FVKESK.

The chain links TRBV7-9 to TRBJ2-1; tentatively, D is TRBD2 (6 bases). The CDR3 sequence is 14 residues long. The V end was cut by 4 bases, the J end by 4 bases, with 11 bases between. Germline V gene sequence: CDR1 SEHNR, CDR2 FQNEAQ (reference sequence). The CDR3 here is CASSSLASYNEQFF. As DNA, the CDR3 is TGTGCCAGCAGCTCCCTAGCGTCGTACAATGAGCAGTTCTTC.

This chain joins TRBV19 and TRBJ2-7; 10 bases align to TRBD2. This CDR3 is 14 amino acids long. The V and J ends lost 6 bases and 2 bases, in that order; junction bases with no gene match: 4. Germline V lookup: CDR1 LNHDA, CDR2 SQIVND (reference sequence). CDR3 nucleotides: TGTGCCAGTAGCCCTAGCGGGAGCACCTACGAGCAGTACTTC. This encodes CASSPSGSTYEQYF.

This chain connects TRBV30 to TRBJ2-6; D might be TRBD1 or TRBD2, each matching 5 bases. Trimming cost V 7 bases and J 6 bases, with 16 bases left between them. This CDR3 is built from 14 residues. Germline CDR1 is GTSNPN and CDR2 is SVGIG (reference sequence). This CDR3 is CALDGAPLANVLTF. The CDR3 bases are TGTGCCTTGGACGGGGCCCCCTTGGCCAACGTCCTGACTTTC.

The rearrangement uses TRBV6-1 and TRBJ1-6; D is unclear. The germline gives CDR1 MNHNS, CDR2 SASEGT. This CDR3 has 14 residues. The V end was cut by 3 bases, the J end by 4 bases, with 7 bases between. CDR3 coding DNA: TGTGCCAGCAGTGATGGTGCTTATAATTCACCCCTCCACTTT. Its translation is CASSDGAYNSPLHF.

The chain couples TRBV19 to TRBJ2-5, with 13 bases aligning to TRBD2. There are 16 residues in the CDR3. The ends lost 6 bases at V and 7 bases at J; junction bases unmatched: 11. The germline gives CDR1 LNHDA, CDR2 SQIVND (reference sequence). Written as DNA, the CDR3 is TGTGCCAGTAGCACCCTCACTAGCGGGAGGGCCACGACCCAGTACTTC. This translates into CASSTLTSGRATTQYF.

This clone was observed a few times. The CDR3 region has the DNA TGTGCCAGCTCACCCTCCAGCGTCACTGAAGCTTTCTTT. Translated: CASSPSSVTEAFF. The rearrangement links TRBV18 to TRBJ1-1, with unresolved D. The CDR3 has 13 residues. Per germline, CDR1 KGHSH and CDR2 LQKENI. The ends were cut back, 3 bases at V and 4 bases at J, with 9 bases in the middle.

The J gene is TRBJ2-5, the V gene TRBV7-9, with TRBD2 matching 14 bases. The CDR3 contains 17 residues. CDR1 and CDR2 from the germline V gene are SEHNR and FQNEAQ (reference sequence). J was trimmed by 4 bases and V by 5 bases; bases with no gene match: 9. CDR3 loop: CASSPGLAGEGTETQYF. As DNA, the CDR3 is TGTGCCAGCAGCCCGGGACTAGCGGGAGAGGGTACAGAGACCCAGTACTTC.

This chain joins TRBV25-1 and TRBJ1-4; maybe TRBD1 (5 bases). Per the germline V gene, CDR1 is MGHDK and CDR2 is SYGVNS. This CDR3 comprises 14 residues. Trimming shortened V by 5 bases and J by 8 bases, and 15 bases separated the two germline ends. CDR3 DNA: TGTGCCAGCAGTTTACCCGGGGCGGCCGAAAAACTGTTTTTT. Its translation: CASSLPGAAEKLFF.

This rearrangement joins TRBV7-9 to TRBJ1-1; 7 bases line up with TRBD1. V dropped 5 bases and J dropped 5; count of bases not matched to a gene: 11. The CDR3 is made up of 15 amino acids. The germline V gene has CDR1 SEHNR and CDR2 FQNEAQ (reference sequence). The CDR3 is CASSTKGARWTEAFF. The CDR3 DNA sequence: TGTGCCAGCAGCACCAAGGGGGCGCGGTGGACTGAAGCTTTCTTT.

The J gene is TRBJ1-4, the V gene TRBV6-5; 10 nucleotides agree with TRBD1. This CDR3 contains 15 residues. V gave up 8 bases and J gave up 8 bases; unmatched junction bases: 11. Per germline, CDR1 MNHEY and CDR2 SVGAGI. CDR3 region: CASSSRQGAGEKLFF. The CDR3 DNA sequence: TGTGCCAGCTCATCAAGACAGGGGGCCGGAGAAAAACTGTTTTTT.

As DNA, the CDR3 is TGTGCCAGCAGCCAGGGGGGGGGTCGCAGCTACGAGCAGTACTTC. It specifies CASSQGGGRSYEQYF. The chain is built from TRBV4-2 and TRBJ2-7; 7 nucleotides align to TRBD2. V gave up 3 bases and J gave up 3 bases; unmatched junction bases: 8. The CDR3 runs 15 residues. Per the germline V gene, CDR1 is LGHNA and CDR2 is YNFKEQ.

CDR3 region: CASSVRSTEAFF. CDR3 in DNA: TGTGCCAGCAGTGTACGGTCCACTGAAGCTTTCTTT. This sequence joins TRBV2 and TRBJ1-1, with D uncertain. V was cut by 4 bases and J by 4 bases, with 7 bases left in between. The CDR3 length is 12 residues. Germline V gene lookup returns CDR1 SNHLY and CDR2 FYNNEI.

The chain recombines TRBV28 with TRBJ2-5; possible D gene TRBD1, 6 bases. The last part of the DNA fits TRBJ2-7 better; the J call may be wrong. This CDR3 comprises 13 residues. Germline V gene sequence: CDR1 MDHEN, CDR2 SYDVKM. The DNA of the CDR3 is TGTGCCAGCAGGTCTCAGGGGAACCACGAGCAGTACTTC. It specifies CASRSQGNHEQYF.